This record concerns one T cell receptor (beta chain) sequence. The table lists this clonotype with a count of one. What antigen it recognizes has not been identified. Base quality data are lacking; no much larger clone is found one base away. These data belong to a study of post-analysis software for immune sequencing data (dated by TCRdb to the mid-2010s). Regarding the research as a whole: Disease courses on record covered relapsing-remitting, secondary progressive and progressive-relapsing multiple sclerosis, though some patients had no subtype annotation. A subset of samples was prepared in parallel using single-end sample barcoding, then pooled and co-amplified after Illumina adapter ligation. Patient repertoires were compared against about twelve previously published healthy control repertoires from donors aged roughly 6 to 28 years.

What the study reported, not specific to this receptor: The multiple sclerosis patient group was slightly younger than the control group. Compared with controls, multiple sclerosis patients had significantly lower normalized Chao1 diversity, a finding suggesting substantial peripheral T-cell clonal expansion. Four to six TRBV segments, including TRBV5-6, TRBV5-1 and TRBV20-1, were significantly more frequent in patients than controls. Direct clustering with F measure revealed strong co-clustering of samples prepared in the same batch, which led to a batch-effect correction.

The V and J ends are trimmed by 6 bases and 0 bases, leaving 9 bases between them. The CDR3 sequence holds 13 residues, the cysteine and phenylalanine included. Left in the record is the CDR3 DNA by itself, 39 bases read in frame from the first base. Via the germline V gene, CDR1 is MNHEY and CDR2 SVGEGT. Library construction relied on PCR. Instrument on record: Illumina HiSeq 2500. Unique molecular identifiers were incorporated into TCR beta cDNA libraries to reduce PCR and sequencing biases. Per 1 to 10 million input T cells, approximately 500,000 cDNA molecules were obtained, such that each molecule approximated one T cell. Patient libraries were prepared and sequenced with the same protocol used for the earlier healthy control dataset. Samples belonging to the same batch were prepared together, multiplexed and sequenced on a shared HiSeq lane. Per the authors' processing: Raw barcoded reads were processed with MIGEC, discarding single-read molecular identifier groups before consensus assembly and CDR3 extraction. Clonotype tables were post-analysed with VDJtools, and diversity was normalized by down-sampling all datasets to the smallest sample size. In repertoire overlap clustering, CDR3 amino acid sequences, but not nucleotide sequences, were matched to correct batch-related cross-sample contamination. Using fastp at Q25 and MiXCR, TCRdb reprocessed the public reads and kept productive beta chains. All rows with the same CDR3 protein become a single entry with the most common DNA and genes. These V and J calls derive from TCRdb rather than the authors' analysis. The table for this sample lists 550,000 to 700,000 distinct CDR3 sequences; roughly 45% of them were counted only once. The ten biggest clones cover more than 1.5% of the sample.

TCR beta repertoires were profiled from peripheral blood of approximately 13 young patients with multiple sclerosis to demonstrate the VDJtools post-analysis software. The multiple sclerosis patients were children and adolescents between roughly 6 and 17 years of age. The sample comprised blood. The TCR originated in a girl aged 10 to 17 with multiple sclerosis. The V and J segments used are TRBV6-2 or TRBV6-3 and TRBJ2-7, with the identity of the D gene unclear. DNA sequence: TGTGCCAGCAGACTGACGAGCTCCTACGAGCAGTACTTC. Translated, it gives CASRLTSSYEQYF.